Given below is one TCR beta chain in context. The target antigen is unknown. This specimen comes from a study of cytomegalovirus exposure and HLA in healthy donors. The V end lost 2 bases, the J end lost 4 bases, and 5 bases lay between the germline ends. CDR1 SGHAT and CDR2 FQNNGV come from the germline V gene. This CDR3 is built from 12 residues. Study-wide results and caveats: The authors listed 164 TCR beta chains as cytomegalovirus-associated. The classifier reportedly diagnosed cytomegalovirus status with high sensitivity and specificity.

Clones were read by immunoSEQ multiplex PCR, and TCRdb kept only the in-frame ones, dropping some. In the table there are roughly 50,000 clones, roughly 93% of which are singletons. The sequencing input was PBMCs. The chain couples TRBV11-2 to TRBJ2-5; D unresolved. This TCR was sampled from a woman younger than 35 in good health and CMV-seropositive. DNA of the CDR3: TGTGCCAGCAGCTTAACGGGAGAGACCCAGTACTTC. It is translated as CASSLTGETQYF.